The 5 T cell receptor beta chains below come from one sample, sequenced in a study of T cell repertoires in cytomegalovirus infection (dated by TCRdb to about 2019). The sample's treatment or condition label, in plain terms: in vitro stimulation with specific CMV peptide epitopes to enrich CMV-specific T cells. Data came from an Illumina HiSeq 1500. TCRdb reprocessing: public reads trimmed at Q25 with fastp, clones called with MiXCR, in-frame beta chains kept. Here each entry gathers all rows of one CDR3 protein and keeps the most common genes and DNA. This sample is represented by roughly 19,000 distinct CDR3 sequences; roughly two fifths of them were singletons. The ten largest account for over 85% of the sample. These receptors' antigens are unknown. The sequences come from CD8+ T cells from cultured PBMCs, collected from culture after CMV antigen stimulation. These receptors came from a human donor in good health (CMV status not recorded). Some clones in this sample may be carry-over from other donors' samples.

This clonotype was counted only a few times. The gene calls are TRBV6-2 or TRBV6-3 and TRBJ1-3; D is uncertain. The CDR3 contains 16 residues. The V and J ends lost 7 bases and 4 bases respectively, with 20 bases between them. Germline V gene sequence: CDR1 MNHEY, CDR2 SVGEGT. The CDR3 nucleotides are TGTGCCAGCAATTTGAAGGGAAGTATATCCGGAAACACCATATATTTT. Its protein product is CASNLKGSISGNTIYF.

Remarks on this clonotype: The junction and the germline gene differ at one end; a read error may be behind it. CDR3 in amino acids: CSSRPTRNEQFF. The CDR3 coding sequence is TGTTCCAGCAGGCCGACTAGAAACGAGCAGTTCTTC. This chain uses TRBV11-1 with TRBJ2-1; possible D gene TRBD2, 6 bases. Germline-derived CDR1 and CDR2 are SGHAT and FQDESV (reference sequence). The length of the CDR3 is 12 residues.

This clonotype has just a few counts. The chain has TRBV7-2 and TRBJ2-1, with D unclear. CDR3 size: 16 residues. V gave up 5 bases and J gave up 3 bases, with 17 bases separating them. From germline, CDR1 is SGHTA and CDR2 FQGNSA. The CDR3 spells CASSPDGVPGYNEQFF. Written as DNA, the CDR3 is TGTGCCAGCAGCCCCGACGGAGTTCCCGGCTACAATGAGCAGTTCTTC.

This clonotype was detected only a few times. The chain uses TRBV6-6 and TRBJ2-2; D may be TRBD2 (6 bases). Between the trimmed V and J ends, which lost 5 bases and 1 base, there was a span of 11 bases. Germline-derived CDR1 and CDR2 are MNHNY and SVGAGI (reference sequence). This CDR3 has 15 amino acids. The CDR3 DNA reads TGTGCCAGCAGTGGAGGAGCGGGGAACACCGGGGAGCTGTTTTTT. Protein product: CASSGGAGNTGELFF.

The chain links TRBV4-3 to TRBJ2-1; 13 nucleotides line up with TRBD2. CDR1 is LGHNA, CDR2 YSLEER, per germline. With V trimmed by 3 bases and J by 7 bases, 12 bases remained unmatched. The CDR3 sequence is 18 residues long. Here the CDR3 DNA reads TGCGCCAGCAGCCACGGGAGAGGACTAGCGGGAGTAGGGAATGAGCAGTTCTTC. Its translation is CASSHGRGLAGVGNEQFF.